Following are 27 T cell receptor beta chains from one sample sequenced in a study of T cells in Graves' hyperthyroidism and ophthalmopathy. RNA transcripts were the template for amplifying TCR beta CDR3 regions. Using the HTBI primer set, a first-round RT-PCR was run on the TCR CDR3. Each CDR3 protein gets one entry after TCRdb re-called the multiplex PCR reads with MiXCR. In the table there are around 610,000 distinct CDR3 sequences, 14% to 15% of which are singletons. Sequenced input: blood. These receptors were collected from a woman in her forties with Graves' ophthalmopathy.

Many counts were recorded for this clonotype. V is TRBV12-3 or TRBV12-4 and J is TRBJ2-7; D is ambiguous. Trimming removed 5 bases at V and 1 base at J, with 12 bases between. This CDR3 contains 14 residues. CDR3 region: CASSILGPSYEQYF. The CDR3 nucleotides read TGTGCCAGCAGTATCCTCGGCCCTTCCTACGAGCAGTACTTC.

The gene calls are TRBV6-1 and TRBJ2-5; 13 bases are shared with TRBD2. This CDR3 region has 16 residues. The junction had 8 bases not matched to a gene; V was cut back by 2 bases and J by 8 bases. The germline gives CDR1 MNHNS, CDR2 SASEGT. CDR3 residues: CASSETSGRARATQYF. The CDR3 DNA is TGTGCCAGCAGTGAAACTAGCGGGAGGGCCAGGGCCACCCAGTACTTC.

This clonotype was observed many times. The chain recombines TRBV24-1 with TRBJ2-7; a possible D gene is TRBD2 (5 bases). Germline CDR1 and CDR2: KGHDR and SFDVKD. With 5 bases removed from V and 3 bases from J, the gap between germline ends came to 16 bases. CDR3 length: 15 amino acids. CDR3 residues: CATSGPSRISYEQYF. Written as DNA, the CDR3 is TGTGCCACCAGTGGGCCTAGCAGGATAAGCTACGAGCAGTACTTC.

There are a few counts of this clonotype. This rearrangement joins TRBV6-2 or TRBV6-3 to TRBJ2-3; unclear D gene. V was trimmed by 5 bases and J by 2 bases, leaving 8 bases between them. CDR1 and CDR2 from the germline V gene are MNHEY and SVGEGT. CDR3 length equals 13 residues. The CDR3 DNA reads as TGTGCCAGCAGTCGCGACTCCACAGATACGCAGTATTTT. Translating gives CASSRDSTDTQYF.

This clonotype has only a few counts. The rearrangement links TRBV25-1 to TRBJ1-4; the D gene is possibly TRBD1 (6 bases). The germline gives CDR1 MGHDK, CDR2 SYGVNS. The CDR3 is 13 amino acids. Trimming removed 6 bases at V and 11 bases at J, with 16 bases between. CDR3: CASRPGTTGKLFF. CDR3 DNA sequence: TGTGCCAGCAGACCCGGGACAACCGGGAAACTGTTTTTT.

The sample holds a few counts of this clonotype. V gene TRBV27 combines with J gene TRBJ1-5; unclear D gene. The CDR3 runs to 14 residues. Trimming stripped 3 bases from V and 1 base from J, with 7 bases between. Per the germline V gene, CDR1 is MNHEY and CDR2 is SMNVEV (reference sequence). The chain's CDR3 is CASSFALSNQPQHF. The CDR3 DNA reads as TGTGCCAGCAGTTTTGCGTTGAGCAATCAGCCCCAGCATTTT.

This clonotype was recorded many times. The CDR3 region is CASSHDRGETQYF. The CDR3 nucleotides read TGCGCCAGCAGCCATGACCGGGGAGAGACCCAGTACTTC. The chain links TRBV4-3 to TRBJ2-5; weak D call: TRBD2 (5 bases). CDR3 size: 13 residues. Between the trimmed V and J ends, which lost 3 bases and 4 bases, there was a span of 9 bases. Germline assignment: CDR1 LGHNA and CDR2 YSLEER.

This clonotype was counted at least ten times. V gene TRBV11-2 combines with J gene TRBJ2-2; TRBD2 aligns across 10 bases. Germline assignment: CDR1 SGHAT and CDR2 FQNNGV. The ends lost 0 bases at V and 3 bases at J; junction bases unmatched: 4. The CDR3 contains 17 residues. DNA of the CDR3: TGTGCCAGCAGCTTAGAAGCGGGAGGGCCTGACACCGGGGAGCTGTTTTTT. Encoded protein: CASSLEAGGPDTGELFF.

In this sample, this clonotype turned up a few times. The rearrangement joins TRBV24-1 to TRBJ1-1; weak D call: TRBD1 (5 bases). This CDR3 comprises 12 residues. The V end was cut by 4 bases, the J end by 7 bases, with 9 bases between. The germline V gene encodes CDR1 KGHDR and CDR2 SFDVKD. CDR3: CATSEGRGEAFF. The DNA of the CDR3 is TGTGCCACCAGTGAGGGGCGGGGTGAAGCTTTCTTT.

This clonotype has a handful of counts. The chain is built from TRBV27 and TRBJ2-2; D gene unclear. The CDR3 has 16 amino acids. Trimming shortened V by 3 bases and J by 4 bases, and 15 bases separated the two germline ends. Germline V gives CDR1 MNHEY, CDR2 SMNVEV (reference sequence). The chain's CDR3 is CASSFLGFSSTGELFF. The CDR3 DNA follows: TGTGCCAGCAGTTTTTTGGGTTTCTCGTCCACCGGGGAGCTGTTTTTT.

This clonotype was observed many times. V usage is TRBV10-3 and J usage is TRBJ2-5, with D hard to call. This CDR3 has 14 amino acids. The V gene lost 0 bases and the J gene lost 5 bases, with 10 bases spanning the gap. Per germline, CDR1 ENHRY and CDR2 SYGVKD. The CDR3 nucleotides read TGTGCCATCAGTGAGTCGGGAACCGGGGAGACCCAGTACTTC. Protein: CAISESGTGETQYF.

This clonotype was seen at least ten times. The chain uses TRBV6-1 and TRBJ2-7, with D tentatively TRBD1 (5 bases). The V gene's germline CDR1 is MNHNS and CDR2 SASEGT. V was pared by 6 bases and J by 4 bases, with 7 bases between. The CDR3 consists of 11 residues. CDR3 in amino acids: CASRGHYEQYF. For the CDR3, the DNA is TGTGCCAGCAGGGGGCATTACGAGCAGTACTTC.

This clonotype was seen repeatedly, ten times or more. The chain combines TRBV9 with TRBJ2-5; the D is unclear. The germline CDR1 and CDR2 sequences are SGDLS and YYNGEE. The CDR3 is 15 residues long. With 0 bases removed from V and 1 base from J, the gap between germline ends came to 10 bases. The chain's CDR3 is CASSVGGRTQETQYF. In nucleotides, the CDR3 is TGTGCCAGCAGCGTAGGTGGTAGAACCCAAGAGACCCAGTACTTC.

This clonotype was observed many times. The V and J genes are TRBV20-1 and TRBJ2-7; 12 nucleotides line up with TRBD1. With 6 bases clipped from V and 7 bases from J, the junction kept 10 bases outside the gene matches. Per germline, CDR1 DFQATT and CDR2 SNEGSKA (reference sequence). This CDR3 is built from 14 residues. CDR3 region: CSAERGQGAFEQYF. The CDR3, as DNA: TGCAGTGCAGAGAGGGGACAGGGGGCGTTTGAGCAGTACTTC.

This clonotype was observed many times. The chain has TRBV6-5 and TRBJ1-5; 7 bases fit TRBD1. CDR1 is MNHEY, CDR2 SVGAGI, per germline. The CDR3 has 15 amino acids. The J segment lost 0 bases and the V segment lost 4 bases, leaving 3 bases of the junction unmatched. Here the CDR3 DNA reads TGTGCCAGCAGTTCCGGACAGGTTAGCAATCAGCCCCAGCATTTT. Residues: CASSSGQVSNQPQHF.

As to this clonotype: This may come from a read error, since a much larger clone is one base off. The gene calls are TRBV6-1 and TRBJ1-1, with D hard to call. Germline lookup yields CDR1 MNHNS and CDR2 SASEGT. The CDR3 sequence is 11 residues long. Deletions cut 2 bases from V and 7 bases from J, with 5 bases between. This CDR3 reads CASSELGEAFF. CDR3 nucleotide sequence: TGTGCCAGCAGTGAATTAGGTGAAGCTTTCTTT.

In its sample, this clonotype was seen many times. The chain links TRBV6-5 to TRBJ2-7; 10 bases are shared with TRBD1. The CDR3 has 14 amino acids. The germline V gene encodes CDR1 MNHEY and CDR2 SVGAGI. Losses at the gene ends were 6 bases for V and 4 bases for J; bases not matched to a gene: 6. Here the CDR3 DNA reads TGTGCCAGCAGAGCCGGGACAGGGGTTTACGAGCAGTACTTC. Its protein product is CASRAGTGVYEQYF.

The gene calls are TRBV19 and TRBJ2-4; 11 nucleotides line up with TRBD2. This CDR3 has 17 amino acids. J lost 5 bases, V lost 2 bases, and 8 bases had no gene match. Looked up from germline, CDR1 is LNHDA and CDR2 is SQIVND (reference sequence). DNA of the CDR3: TGTGCCAGTAGTATAATCGCACTAGCGGGAGTTGAAAACATTCAGTACTTC. Protein: CASSIIALAGVENIQYF.

There are many counts of this clonotype. The chain recombines TRBV12-3 or TRBV12-4 with TRBJ2-7, with a tentative D call TRBD2 (7 bases). The V end was cut by 2 bases, the J end by 6 bases, with 17 bases between. The CDR3 sequence is 15 residues long. In nucleotides, the CDR3 is TGTGCCAGCAGTTTATCCCCTGGGGGGGCACGCGAGCAGTACTTC. Translation: CASSLSPGGAREQYF.

The sample holds many counts of this clonotype. A read error may be the cause here, since a much bigger clone is one base away. The chain uses TRBV7-2 and TRBJ2-7; tentatively, D is TRBD1 or TRBD2 (5 bases each). Trimming removed 2 bases at V and 9 bases at J, with 14 bases between. Per the germline V gene, CDR1 is SGHTA and CDR2 is FQGNSA. There are 13 residues in the CDR3. Here the CDR3 reads CASSLSQGDGQYF. The CDR3 DNA follows: TGTGCCAGCAGCTTAAGCCAGGGAGACGGGCAGTACTTC.

This clonotype was counted many times. The chain has TRBV2 and TRBJ2-7; 9 nucleotides line up with TRBD1. This CDR3 spans 13 amino acids. From germline, CDR1 is SNHLY and CDR2 FYNNEI. The ends lost 9 bases at V and 0 bases at J; junction bases unmatched: 3. The CDR3 DNA reads as TGTGCCAGTGGGACAGGGAGCTCCTACGAGCAGTACTTC. Amino acid sequence: CASGTGSSYEQYF.

This clonotype was counted between two and nine times. The chain has TRBV5-1 and TRBJ2-5, with 10 nucleotides matching TRBD2. The CDR3 is made up of 15 amino acids. V shed 3 bases and J 5 bases; nucleotides not matched to a gene: 7. Germline CDR1 reads SGHRS; CDR2 reads YFSETQ. In DNA form, the CDR3 reads TGCGCCAGCAGCTACTCAGCGGGAGGGTTGGAGACCCAGTACTTC. As protein: CASSYSAGGLETQYF.

This clonotype has at least ten counts. The genes are TRBV9 and TRBJ1-5; no clear D gene. Looked up from germline, CDR1 is SGDLS and CDR2 is YYNGEE. CDR3 length equals 14 residues. V was trimmed by 0 bases and J by 4 bases, leaving 8 bases between them. The CDR3 DNA sequence: TGTGCCAGCAGCGTAGGGGTAGGTAATCAGCCCCAGCATTTT. Protein product: CASSVGVGNQPQHF. The variable domain in full, with the rest retrieved from reference TRBV9 and TRBJ1-5, is DSGVTQTPKHLITATGQRVTLRCSPRSGDLSVYWYQQSLDQGLQFLIQYYNGEERAKGNILERFSAQQFPDLHSELNLSSLELGDSALYFCASSVGVGNQPQHFGDGTRLSIL.

This clonotype was detected ten times or more. This CDR3 is CASSLAGAHEQYF. The CDR3 nucleotides read TGTGCCAGCAGCTTGGCGGGAGCACACGAGCAGTACTTC. The gene calls are TRBV5-5 and TRBJ2-7; D is possibly TRBD2 (6 bases). CDR1 SGHKS and CDR2 YYEKEE come from the germline V gene (reference sequence). Deletions cut 0 bases from V and 5 bases from J, with 9 bases between. The CDR3 extends over 13 amino acids.

The chain couples TRBV6-1 to TRBJ2-7, with 9 bases aligning to TRBD1. The CDR3 length is 16 residues. V lost 4 bases, J lost 4 bases, and 11 bases stayed unmatched. Germline V lookup: CDR1 MNHNS, CDR2 SASEGT. The CDR3 region is CASSGPAGQGFYEQYF. In DNA form, the CDR3 reads TGTGCCAGCAGTGGACCGGCGGGACAGGGTTTTTACGAGCAGTACTTC.

The genes are TRBV7-2 and TRBJ2-7, with TRBD2 matching over 7 bases. Per the germline V gene, CDR1 is SGHTA and CDR2 is FQGNSA. The CDR3 is 15 amino acids. V lost 5 bases, J lost 1 base, and 8 bases stayed unmatched. The CDR3 sequence: CASSRGGLESYEQYF. Written as DNA, the CDR3 is TGTGCCAGCAGCCGGGGAGGGTTGGAGTCCTACGAGCAGTACTTC.

Ten or more counts support this clonotype. The chain employs TRBV20-1 and TRBJ1-2; TRBD1 matches at 8 bases. This CDR3 has 14 residues. The junction had 8 bases not matched to a gene; V was cut back by 6 bases and J by 2 bases. The germline V gene has CDR1 DFQATT and CDR2 SNEGSKA (reference sequence). CDR3 sequence: CSAPGQGSNYGYTF. The CDR3 DNA is TGCAGTGCACCCGGACAGGGTTCGAACTATGGCTACACCTTC.